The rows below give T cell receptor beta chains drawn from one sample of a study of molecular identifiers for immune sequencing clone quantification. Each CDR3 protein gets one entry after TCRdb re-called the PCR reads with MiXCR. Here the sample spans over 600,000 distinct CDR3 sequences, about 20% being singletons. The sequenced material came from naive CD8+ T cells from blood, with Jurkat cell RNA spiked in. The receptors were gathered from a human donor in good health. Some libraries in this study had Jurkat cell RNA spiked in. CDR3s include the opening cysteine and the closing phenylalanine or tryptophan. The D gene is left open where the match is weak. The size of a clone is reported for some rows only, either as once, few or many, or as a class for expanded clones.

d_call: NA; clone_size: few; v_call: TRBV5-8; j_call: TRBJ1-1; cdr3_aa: CASSFETVSMNTEAFF; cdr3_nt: TGTGCCAGCAGCTTTGAGACAGTATCTATGAACACTGAAGCTTTCTTT
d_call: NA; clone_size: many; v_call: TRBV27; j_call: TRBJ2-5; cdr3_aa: CASSFYDSQETQYF; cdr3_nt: TGTGCCAGCAGTTTTTATGACAGTCAAGAGACCCAGTACTTC
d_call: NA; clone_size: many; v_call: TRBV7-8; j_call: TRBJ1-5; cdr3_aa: CASSLYVNQPQHF; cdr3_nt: TGTGCCAGCAGCTTATACGTCAATCAGCCCCAGCATTTT
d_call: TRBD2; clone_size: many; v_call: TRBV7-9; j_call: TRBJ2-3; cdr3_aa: CASSSSSGGSDTQYF; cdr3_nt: TGTGCCAGCAGCTCTTCTAGCGGGGGGTCAGATACGCAGTATTTT
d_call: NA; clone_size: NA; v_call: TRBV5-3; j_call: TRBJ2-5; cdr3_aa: CASSPFLAAERPETQYF; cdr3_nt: TGTGCCAGCAGCCCGTTCCTTGCAGCAGAAAGGCCAGAGACTCAGTACTTC
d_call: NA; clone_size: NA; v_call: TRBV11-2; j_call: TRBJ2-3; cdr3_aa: CASSQYGMGSTDTQYF; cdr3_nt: TGTGCCAGCAGCCAATACGGCATGGGGAGCACAGATACGCAGTATTTT
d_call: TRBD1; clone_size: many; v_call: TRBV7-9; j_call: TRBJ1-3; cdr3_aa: CASSPGTGDSGNTIYF; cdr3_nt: TGTGCCAGCAGCCCCGGGACAGGGGACTCTGGAAACACCATATATTTT
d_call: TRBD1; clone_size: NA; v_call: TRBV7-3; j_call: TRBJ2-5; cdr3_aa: CASSPPTGGRETQYF; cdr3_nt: TGTGCCAGCAGCCCACCGACAGGGGGCCGGGAGACCCAGTACTTC
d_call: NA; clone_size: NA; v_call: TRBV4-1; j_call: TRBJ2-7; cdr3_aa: CASSQIKDREEQYF; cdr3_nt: TGCGCCAGCAGCCAAATTAAGGACCGCGAGGAGCAGTACTTC
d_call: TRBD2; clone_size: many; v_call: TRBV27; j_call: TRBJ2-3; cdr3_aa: CASSLGVSGSTDTQYF; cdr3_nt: TGTGCCAGCAGCTTAGGAGTTAGCGGGAGCACAGATACGCAGTATTTT
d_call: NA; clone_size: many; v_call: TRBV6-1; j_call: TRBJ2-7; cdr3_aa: CASSEGTVSYEQYF; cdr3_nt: TGTGCCAGCAGTGAGGGGACGGTGTCCTACGAGCAGTACTTC
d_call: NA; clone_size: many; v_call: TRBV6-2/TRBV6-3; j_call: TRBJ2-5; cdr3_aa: CASSYSALAETQYF; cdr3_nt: TGTGCCAGCAGTTACTCGGCCTTGGCAGAGACCCAGTACTTC
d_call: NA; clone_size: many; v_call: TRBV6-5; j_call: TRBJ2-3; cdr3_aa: CASSSTTASTDTQYF; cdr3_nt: TGTGCCAGCAGCTCGACGACGGCTAGCACAGATACGCAGTATTTT
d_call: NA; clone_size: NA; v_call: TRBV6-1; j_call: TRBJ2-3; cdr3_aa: CASSEGLASTDTRYF; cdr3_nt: TGTGCCAGCAGTGAAGGTTTAGCGAGCACAGATACGCGGTATTTT
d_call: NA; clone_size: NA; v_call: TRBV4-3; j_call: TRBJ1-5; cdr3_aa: CASSPDLPPNRPQHF; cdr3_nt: TGCGCCAGCAGCCCAGACCTTCCCCCAAATCGGCCCCAGCATTTT
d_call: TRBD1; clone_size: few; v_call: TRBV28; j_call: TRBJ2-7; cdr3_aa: CASSPGPTGGGNEQYF; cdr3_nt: TGTGCCAGCAGCCCAGGCCCGACAGGGGGTGGGAACGAGCAGTACTTC
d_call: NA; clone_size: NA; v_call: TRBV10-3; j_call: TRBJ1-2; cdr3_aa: CAISADLGVNYGYTF; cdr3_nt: TGTGCCATCAGTGCCGACCTTGGTGTCAACTATGGCTACACCTTC
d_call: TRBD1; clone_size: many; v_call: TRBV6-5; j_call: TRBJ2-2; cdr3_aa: CASSYGTGNTGELFF; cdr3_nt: TGTGCCAGCAGTTACGGGACAGGGAACACCGGGGAGCTGTTTTTT
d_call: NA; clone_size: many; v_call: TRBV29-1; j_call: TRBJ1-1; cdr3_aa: CSVQAKGRAFF; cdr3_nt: TGCAGCGTCCAAGCGAAGGGACGGGCTTTCTTT
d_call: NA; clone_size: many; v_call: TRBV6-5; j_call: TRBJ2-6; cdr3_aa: CASSYSSLSGANVLTF; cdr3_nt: TGTGCCAGCAGTTACTCGTCCCTCTCTGGGGCCAACGTCCTGACTTTC
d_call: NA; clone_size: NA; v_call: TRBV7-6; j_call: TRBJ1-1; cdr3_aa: CASSLLGTANTEAFF; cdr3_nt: TGTGCCAGCAGCTTACTGGGGACGGCTAACACTGAAGCTTTCTTT
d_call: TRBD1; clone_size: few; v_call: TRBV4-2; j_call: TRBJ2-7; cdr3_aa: CASSPKGAVSTYEQYF; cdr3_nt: TGTGCCAGCAGCCCGAAGGGGGCCGTCTCTACCTACGAGCAGTACTTC
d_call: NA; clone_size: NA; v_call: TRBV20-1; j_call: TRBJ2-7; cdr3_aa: CSAIDRVYPYEQYF; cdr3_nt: TGCAGTGCTATAGACCGGGTCTACCCCTACGAGCAGTACTTC
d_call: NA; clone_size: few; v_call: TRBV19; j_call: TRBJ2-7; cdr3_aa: CASSIGYSPYEQYF; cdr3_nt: TGTGCCAGTAGTATAGGGTACAGCCCCTACGAGCAGTACTTC
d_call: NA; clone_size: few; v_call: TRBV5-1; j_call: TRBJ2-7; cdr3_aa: CASSLASGVHEQYF; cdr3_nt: TGCGCCAGCAGCTTGGCGTCGGGAGTCCACGAGCAGTACTTC
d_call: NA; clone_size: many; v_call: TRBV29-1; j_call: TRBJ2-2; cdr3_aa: CSGEGTGELFF; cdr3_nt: TGCAGCGGTGAAGGCACCGGGGAGCTGTTTTTT
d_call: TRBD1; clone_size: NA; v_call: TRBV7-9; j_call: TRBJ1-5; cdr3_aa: CASSRGQNSNQPQRF; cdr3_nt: TGTGCCAGCAGCCGGGGACAGAATAGCAATCAGCCCCAGCGTTTT
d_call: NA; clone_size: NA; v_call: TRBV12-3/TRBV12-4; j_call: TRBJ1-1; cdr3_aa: CASSSLRTENTEAFF; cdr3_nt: TGTGCCAGCAGTTCATTGCGGACAGAGAACACTGAAGCTTTCTTT
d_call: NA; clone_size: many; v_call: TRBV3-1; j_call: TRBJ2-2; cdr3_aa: CASSQDFNSRELFF; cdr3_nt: TGTGCCAGCAGCCAAGATTTTAATTCCCGGGAGCTGTTTTTT
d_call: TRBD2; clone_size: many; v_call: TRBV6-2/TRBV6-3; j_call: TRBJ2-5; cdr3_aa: CASSNLAGGQETQYF; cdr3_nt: TGTGCCAGCAGTAACCTAGCGGGAGGGCAAGAGACCCAGTACTTC
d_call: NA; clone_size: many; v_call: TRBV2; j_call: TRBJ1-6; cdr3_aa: CASSVERGENNSPLHF; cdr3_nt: TGTGCCAGCAGTGTTGAACGGGGGGAGAATAATTCACCCCTCCACTTT
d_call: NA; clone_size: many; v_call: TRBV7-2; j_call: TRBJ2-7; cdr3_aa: CASSLRGFFYEQYF; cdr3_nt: TGTGCCAGCAGCTTACGGGGCTTTTTTTACGAGCAGTACTTC
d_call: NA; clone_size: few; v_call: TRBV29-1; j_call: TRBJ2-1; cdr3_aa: CSVERVGSNEQFF; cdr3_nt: TGCAGCGTTGAGCGGGTCGGCAGCAATGAGCAGTTCTTC
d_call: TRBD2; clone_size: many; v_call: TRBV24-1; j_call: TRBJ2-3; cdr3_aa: CATSDKSSSGGPTDTQYF; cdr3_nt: TGTGCCACCAGTGATAAATCCTCTAGCGGGGGGCCCACAGATACGCAGTATTTT
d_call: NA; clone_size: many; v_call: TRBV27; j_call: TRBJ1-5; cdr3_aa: CASSPRQIYQPQHF; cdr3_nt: TGTGCCAGCAGTCCTCGACAGATATATCAGCCCCAGCATTTT
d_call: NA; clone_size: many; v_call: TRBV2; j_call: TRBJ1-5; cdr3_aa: CASSEFRGGNQPQHF; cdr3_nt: TGTGCCAGCAGTGAATTCAGGGGTGGCAATCAGCCCCAGCATTTT
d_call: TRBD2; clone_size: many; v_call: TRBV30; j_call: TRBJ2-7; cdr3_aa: CAWSAGLAGPSSYEQYF; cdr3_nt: TGTGCCTGGAGTGCGGGACTAGCGGGCCCGAGCTCCTACGAGCAGTACTTC
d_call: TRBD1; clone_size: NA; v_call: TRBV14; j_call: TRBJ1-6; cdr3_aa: CASSHGTGHNSPLHF; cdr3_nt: TGTGCCAGCAGCCATGGGACAGGCCATAATTCACCCCTCCACTTT
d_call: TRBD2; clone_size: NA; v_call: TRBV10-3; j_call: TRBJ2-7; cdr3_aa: CAIQREIGYEQYF; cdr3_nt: TGTGCCATTCAGCGGGAGATTGGGTACGAGCAGTACTTC
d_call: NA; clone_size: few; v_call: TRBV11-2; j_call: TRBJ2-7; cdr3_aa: CASSFDSGAYEQYF; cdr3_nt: TGTGCCAGCAGCTTTGACAGCGGAGCATACGAGCAGTACTTC
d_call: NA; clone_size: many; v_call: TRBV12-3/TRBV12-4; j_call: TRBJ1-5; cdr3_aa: CASSPSVPANQPQHF; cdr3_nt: TGTGCCAGCAGCCCTTCAGTCCCCGCTAATCAGCCCCAGCATTTT
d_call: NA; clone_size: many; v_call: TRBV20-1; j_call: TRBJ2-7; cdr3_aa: CSARTLRTYEQYF; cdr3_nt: TGCAGTGCTAGAACCCTTCGGACTTACGAGCAGTACTTC
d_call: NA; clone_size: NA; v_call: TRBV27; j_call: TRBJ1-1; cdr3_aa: CASSFTSIGFGTEAFF; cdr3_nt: TGTGCCAGCAGTTTCACCTCGATTGGGTTTGGGACTGAAGCTTTCTTT
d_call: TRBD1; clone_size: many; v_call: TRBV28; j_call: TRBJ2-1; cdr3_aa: CASSLGTGGFNEQFF; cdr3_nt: TGTGCCAGCAGTTTAGGGACAGGGGGTTTCAATGAGCAGTTCTTC
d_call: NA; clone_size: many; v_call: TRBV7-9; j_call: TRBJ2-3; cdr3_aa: CASSPMMGGSTDTQYF; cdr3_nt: TGTGCCAGCAGCCCGATGATGGGGGGCAGCACAGATACGCAGTATTTT